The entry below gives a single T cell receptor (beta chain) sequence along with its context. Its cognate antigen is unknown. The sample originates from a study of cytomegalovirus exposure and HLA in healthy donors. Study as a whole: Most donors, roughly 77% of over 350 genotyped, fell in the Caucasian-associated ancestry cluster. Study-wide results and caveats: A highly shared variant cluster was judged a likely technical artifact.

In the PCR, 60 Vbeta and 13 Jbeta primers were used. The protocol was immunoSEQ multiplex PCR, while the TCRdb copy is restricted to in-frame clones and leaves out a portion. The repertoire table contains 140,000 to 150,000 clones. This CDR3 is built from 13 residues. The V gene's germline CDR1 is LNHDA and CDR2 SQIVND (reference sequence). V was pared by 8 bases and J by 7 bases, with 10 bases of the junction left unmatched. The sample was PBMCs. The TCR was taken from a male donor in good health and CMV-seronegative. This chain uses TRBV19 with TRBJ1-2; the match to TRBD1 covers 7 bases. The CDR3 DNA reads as TGTGCCAGTTCGGACAGGTCGGGAAGTGGCTACACCTTC. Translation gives CASSDRSGSGYTF. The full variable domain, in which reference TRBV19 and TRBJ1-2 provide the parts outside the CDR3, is DGGITQSPKYLFRKEGQNVTLSCEQNLNHDAMYWYRQDPGQGLRLIYYSQIVNDFQKGDIAEGYSVSREKKESFPLTVTSAQKNPTAFYLCASSDRSGSGYTFGSGTRLTVV.